This T cell receptor (beta chain) was sequenced for a study of CD8+ T cells in alopecia areata. Points from the study as a whole: For lesional scalp, especially alopecia totalis/universalis, clonality was higher than in normal scalp.

Notes on this clone: Its target is unknown.

The germline CDR1 and CDR2 sequences are GTSNPN and SVGIG (reference sequence). This CDR3 has 14 amino acids. The J segment lost 0 bases and the V segment lost 5 bases, leaving 5 bases of the junction unmatched. As for treatment: oral pan-JAK inhibitor, 5-10 mg twice daily. Patients with alopecia areata provided lesional scalp punch biopsies as well as peripheral blood. Once RNA had been extracted, it was reverse transcribed into cDNA to act as the sequencing template. Assay: immunoSEQ multiplex PCR; the TCRdb copy retains only in-frame clones and omits some. There are about 180,000 clones in the sample; roughly 53% occur only once, and approximately 11% lies in the top ten.

The clonotype was recovered from a human donor with alopecia areata. This material consisted of CD8+ T cells sorted from blood, taken at week 24, from a patient treated with tofacitinib. The rearrangement links TRBV30 to TRBJ1-2; TRBD1 agrees at 8 bases. In nucleotides, the CDR3 is TGTGCCTGGGGGGGGACAGGAGCTAACTATGGCTACACCTTC. This codes for CAWGGTGANYGYTF.